Listed here is a single T cell receptor beta chain. The repertoire was sequenced with immunoSEQ multiplex PCR; TCRdb's copy has only in-frame clones and lacks some. Of about 320,000 clones in the sample, roughly 85% were seen once. These data originate in a study of blood T cell repertoires in COVID-19. V was pared by 4 bases and J by 5 bases, with 6 bases of the junction left unmatched. This CDR3 has 14 residues. CDR1 and CDR2 from the germline V gene are SGHRS and YFSETQ. The V gene is TRBV5-1, the J gene TRBJ2-3; 8 bases align to TRBD1. The receptor's source is a human donor in a cohort sampled during active COVID-19. The sample comprised peripheral blood. In DNA form, the CDR3 reads TGCGCCAGCAGCCCGGGACAGGAGGGAGATACGCAGTATTTT. Its protein product is CASSPGQEGDTQYF. The full variable domain, with the rest looked up from reference TRBV5-1 and TRBJ2-3, is KAGVTQTPRYLIKTRGQQVTLSCSPISGHRSVSWYQQTPGQGLQFLFEYFSETQRNKGNFPGRFSGRQFSNSRSEMNVSTLELGDSALYLCASSPGQEGDTQYFGPGTRLTVL.